Presented here are 6 T cell receptor beta chains from one specimen sequenced in a study of identical twins' blood T cells. TCRdb ran MiXCR on the 5' RACE reads and lists one entry per CDR3 protein. The sample holds fewer than 450,000 distinct CDR3 sequences, 25% to 35% seen once. The sequenced sample was PBMCs. These receptor sequences come from a woman aged 18 to 49 in good health.

The chain uses TRBV20-1 and TRBJ2-3, with D maybe TRBD2 (5 bases). V was trimmed by 4 bases and J by 5 bases, leaving 13 bases between them. The CDR3 consists of 13 residues. The germline CDR1 and CDR2 sequences are DFQATT and SNEGSKA (reference sequence). Here the CDR3 reads CSAIGWEQDTQYF. The CDR3 DNA is TGCAGTGCTATTGGGTGGGAGCAAGATACGCAGTATTTT.

Of note for this clonotype: This may be a read error, as it is one base from a much larger clone. The chain combines TRBV19 with TRBJ1-1; 10 bases align to TRBD1. The CDR3 is made up of 16 amino acids. Germline lookup yields CDR1 LNHDA and CDR2 SQIVND (reference sequence). The CDR3 DNA reads TGTGCCTGTAGTACCCGGCCGGGACAGGGGAGCGCTGAAGCTTTCTTT. It codes for CACSTRPGQGSAEAFF.

The sample holds a few counts of this clonotype. The genes are TRBV15 and TRBJ1-2; D possibly corresponds to TRBD1 (6 bases). Germline lookup yields CDR1 LNHNV and CDR2 YYDKDF (reference sequence). CDR3 size: 15 residues. V was cut by 0 bases and J by 8 bases, with 16 bases left in between. The CDR3 DNA reads TGTGCCACCAGCAGAGATAACCCAGGGGAAGGAGGCTACACCTTC. Translating it yields CATSRDNPGEGGYTF. Full variable domain (rest looked up from reference TRBV15 and TRBJ1-2): DAMVIQNPRYQVTQFGKPVTLSCSQTLNHNVMYWYQQKSSQAPKLLFHYYDKDFNNEADTPDNFQSRRPNTSFCFLDIRSPGLGDTAMYLCATSRDNPGEGGYTFGSGTRLTVV.

Details on this clonotype: A much larger clone sits a single nucleotide away, making a read error possible. The chain recombines TRBV15 with TRBJ2-6; D is perhaps TRBD1 (5 bases). The CDR3 length is 15 residues. Looked up from germline, CDR1 is LNHNV and CDR2 is YYDKDF (reference sequence). This CDR3 is CATSRDNSGADVLTF. The CDR3 DNA is TGTGCCACCAGCAGAGACAACTCTGGGGCCGACGTCCTGACTTTC.

The chain joins TRBV6-2 or TRBV6-3 to TRBJ2-3, with D possibly being TRBD2 (6 bases). V lost 2 bases to trimming and J lost 2 bases, with 8 bases between them. The CDR3 loop spans 14 amino acids. Per germline, CDR1 MNHEY and CDR2 SVGEGT. CDR3 region: CASSYRRDTDTQYF. The CDR3 bases are TGTGCCAGCAGTTACCGGCGGGACACAGATACGCAGTATTTT.

The rearrangement links TRBV7-2 to TRBJ2-7, with a weak D call TRBD2 (6 bases). CDR3 size: 14 residues. Germline CDR1 and CDR2: SGHTA and FQGNSA. V was shortened by 1 base and J by 2 bases, with 9 bases between the two germline ends. Here the CDR3 DNA reads TGTGCCAGCAGCTTAGGCGGGAATCCCTACGAGCAGTACTTC. Its protein is CASSLGGNPYEQYF.